The subject of this entry is one T cell receptor beta chain. The data originate from a study of T cell responses to AZD1222 COVID-19 vaccine. TCRdb's copy holds only in-frame clones and misses some; the assay was immunoSEQ multiplex PCR. The sample has tens of thousands of clones, roughly 89% seen once. Sequencing was performed on peripheral blood, taken on day 0 of MenACWY control vaccination. The TCR comes from an adult in good health.

The CDR3, as DNA: TGTGCCAGTAGGGGGGACGACACCGGGGAGCTGTTTTTT. Its protein is CASRGDDTGELFF. The rearrangement links TRBV19 to TRBJ2-2; TRBD1 or TRBD2 may be the D gene (5 bases each). The CDR3 covers 13 residues. Germline CDR1 reads LNHDA; CDR2 reads SQIVND (reference sequence). Between the trimmed V and J ends, which lost 6 bases and 3 bases, there was a span of 8 bases.